This TCR beta chain was sequenced for a study of shared T cell receptors in the human thymus. The protocol was immunoSEQ multiplex PCR, while the TCRdb copy is restricted to in-frame clones and leaves out a portion. Among over 650,000 clones listed, about 90% were seen once. V lost 5 bases, J lost 2 bases, and 8 bases stayed unmatched. This CDR3 is built from 15 residues. Germline-derived CDR1 and CDR2 are MDHEN and SYDVKM. This sample was shared with a second study, whose subject was human thymus T cells. From that report: What appeared biased in thymic and blood repertoires was the usage of V and J genes. Thymic repertoires from unrelated individuals overlapped highly, related research reported.

The sequencing sample was made of thymocytes. This receptor was obtained from a boy younger than two with a congenital heart defect. The chain is built from TRBV28 and TRBJ1-1, with TRBD1 identical over 7 bases. The CDR3 nucleotides read TGTGCCAGCAGTGCTGGGGACAGTTTTAACACTGAAGCTTTCTTT. It translates to CASSAGDSFNTEAFF. The full variable domain, rest sourced from reference TRBV28 and TRBJ1-1, is DVKVTQSSRYLVKRTGEKVFLECVQDMDHENMFWYRQDPGLGLRLIYFSYDVKMKEKGDIPEGYSVSREKKERFSLILESASTNQTSMYLCASSAGDSFNTEAFFGQGTRLTVV.